This TCR beta chain was sequenced during a study of T cell responses to AZD1222 COVID-19 vaccine. Study-wide points: Only a handful of people who got AZD1222 tested seropositive at baseline.

Only in-frame clones appear in the TCRdb table, and some are missing; sequencing was by immunoSEQ multiplex PCR. The table includes 140,000 to 150,000 clones, roughly 90% detected once. Per germline, CDR1 SGHNT and CDR2 YYREEE (reference sequence). The length of the CDR3 is 15 residues. J lost 5 bases, V lost 1 base, and 2 bases had no gene match. As for this clone: Its antigen is currently unknown.

The sequencing used peripheral blood, collected on day 0 of AZD1222 vaccination. The receptor was isolated from an adult in good health. The chain has TRBV5-4 and TRBJ2-1; TRBD2 matches 11 bases. The CDR3 DNA reads TGTGCCAGCAGCTTGACTAGCGGGAGAAACAATGAGCAGTTCTTC. Translation gives CASSLTSGRNNEQFF.